This T cell receptor (beta chain) was found in a study of T cells after yellow fever vaccination. From germline, CDR1 is SNHLY and CDR2 FYNNEI. The V and J ends lost 4 bases and 3 bases respectively, with 15 bases between them. This CDR3 is built from 15 residues. TCRdb re-analysed the 5' RACE reads in MiXCR, keeping a single row per CDR3 protein. The sample has 200,000 to 300,000 distinct CDR3 sequences; about 3.7% are singletons. Notes on the study in general: Detected again after the booster were most primary-vaccination clones, at almost 97% CD4 and around 91% CD8. Clonotype sharing between CD4 and CD8 compartments was small.

This clonotype was detected ten times or more. The antigen is unknown. V gene TRBV2 combines with J gene TRBJ2-5; a weak D match, TRBD1 (6 bases). Here the sequenced sample was PBMCs, taken 15 days after the yellow fever booster vaccination. The TCR sequence derives from a man younger than 35 who received the YFV17D yellow fever vaccine. The CDR3 loop reads CASSGQDQYKETQYF. DNA for the CDR3: TGTGCCAGCAGTGGACAGGACCAATACAAAGAGACCCAGTACTTC.